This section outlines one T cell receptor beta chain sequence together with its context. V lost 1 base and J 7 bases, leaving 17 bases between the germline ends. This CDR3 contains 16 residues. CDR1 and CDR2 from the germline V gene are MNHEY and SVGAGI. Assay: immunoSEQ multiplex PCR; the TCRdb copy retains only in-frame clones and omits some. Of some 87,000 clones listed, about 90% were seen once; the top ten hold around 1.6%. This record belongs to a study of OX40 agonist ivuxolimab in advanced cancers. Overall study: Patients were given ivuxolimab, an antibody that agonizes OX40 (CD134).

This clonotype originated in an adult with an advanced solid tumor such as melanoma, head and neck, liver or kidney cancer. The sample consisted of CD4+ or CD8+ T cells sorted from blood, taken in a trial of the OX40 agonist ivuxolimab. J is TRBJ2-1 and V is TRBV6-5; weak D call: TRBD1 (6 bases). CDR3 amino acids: CASSYWTLQGGNEQFF. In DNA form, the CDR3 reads TGTGCCAGCAGTTACTGGACTTTACAGGGTGGGAATGAGCAGTTCTTC.